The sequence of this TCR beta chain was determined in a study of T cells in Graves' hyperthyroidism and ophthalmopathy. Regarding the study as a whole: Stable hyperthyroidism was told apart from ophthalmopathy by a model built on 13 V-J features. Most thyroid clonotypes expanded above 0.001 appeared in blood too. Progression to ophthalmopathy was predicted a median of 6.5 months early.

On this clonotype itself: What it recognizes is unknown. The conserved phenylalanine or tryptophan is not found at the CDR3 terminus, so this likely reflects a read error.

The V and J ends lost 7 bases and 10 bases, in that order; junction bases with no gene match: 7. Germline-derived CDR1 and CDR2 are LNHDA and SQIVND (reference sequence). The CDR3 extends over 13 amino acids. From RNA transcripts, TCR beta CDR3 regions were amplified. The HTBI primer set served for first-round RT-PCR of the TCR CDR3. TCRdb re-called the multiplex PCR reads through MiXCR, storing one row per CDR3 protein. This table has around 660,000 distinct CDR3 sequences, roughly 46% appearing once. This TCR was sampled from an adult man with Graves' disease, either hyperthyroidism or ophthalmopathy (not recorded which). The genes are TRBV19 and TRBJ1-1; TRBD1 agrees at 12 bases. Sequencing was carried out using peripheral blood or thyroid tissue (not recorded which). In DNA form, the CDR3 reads TGTGCCAGTATGGGACAGGGGGCAGGGTCAGCTTTCCTT. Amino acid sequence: CASMGQGAGSAFL.